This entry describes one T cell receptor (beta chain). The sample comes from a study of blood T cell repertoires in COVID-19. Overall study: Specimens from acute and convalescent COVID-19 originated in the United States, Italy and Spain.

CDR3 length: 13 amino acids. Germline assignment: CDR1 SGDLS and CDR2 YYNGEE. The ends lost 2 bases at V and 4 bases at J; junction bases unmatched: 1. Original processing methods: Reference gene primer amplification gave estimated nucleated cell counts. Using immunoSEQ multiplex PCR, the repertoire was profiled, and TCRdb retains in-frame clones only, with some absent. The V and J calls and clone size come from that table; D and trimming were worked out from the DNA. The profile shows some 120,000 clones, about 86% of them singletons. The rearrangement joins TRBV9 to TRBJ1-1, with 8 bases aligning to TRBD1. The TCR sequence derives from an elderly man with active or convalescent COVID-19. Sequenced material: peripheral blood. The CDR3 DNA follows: TGTGCCAGCAGCGTTCAGGGGGCCACTGAAGCTTTCTTT. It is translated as CASSVQGATEAFF.